This record concerns one T cell receptor beta chain sequence. This entry is derived from a study of OX40 agonist ivuxolimab in advanced cancers. A history of autoimmune disease or systemic immunosuppression excluded patients. Cycle 7 day 1, cycle 4 day 1, and baseline were the timepoints at which blood was sampled. Assay: immunoSEQ multiplex PCR; the TCRdb copy retains only in-frame clones and omits some. The sample lists approximately 46,000 clones; 60% to 80% were seen once. The source is an adult with an advanced solid tumor such as melanoma, head and neck, liver or kidney cancer. The sequencing used CD4+ or CD8+ T cells sorted from blood, collected in a trial of the OX40 agonist ivuxolimab.

CDR3 in DNA: TGCGCCAGCAAACGGGACCCCCGCACAGATACGCAGTATTTT. It encodes CASKRDPRTDTQYF. The chain links TRBV5-1 to TRBJ2-3, with D perhaps assigned TRBD1 or TRBD2 (5 bases each). The V end lost 6 bases, the J end lost 1 base, and 12 bases lay between the germline ends. This CDR3 is 14 amino acids long. CDR1 SGHRS and CDR2 YFSETQ come from the germline V gene.